What follows are 25 T cell receptor beta chains derived from one specimen sequenced in a study of cytotoxic CD8 clonotypes in ibrutinib-treated CLL. Clones were sequenced by immunoSEQ multiplex PCR, and TCRdb holds only the in-frame ones, with some missing. Of about 160,000 clones listed, roughly four fifths are singletons. Sequenced material: PBMCs, taken after 24 months of ibrutinib treatment. These receptors all come from a human donor with chronic lymphocytic leukemia.

The chain's CDR3 is CAWSGNYGYTF. CDR3 bases: TGTGCCTGGAGTGGTAACTATGGCTACACCTTC. The chain has TRBV30 and TRBJ1-2; D not certain. Trimming pared 1 base from V and 1 base from J, leaving 1 base between. Per germline, CDR1 GTSNPN and CDR2 SVGIG (reference sequence). This CDR3 region has 11 residues.

This clone was found a few times. This chain uses TRBV30 with TRBJ2-2; a weak D match, TRBD1 (6 bases). Germline assignment: CDR1 GTSNPN and CDR2 SVGIG (reference sequence). V lost 8 bases to trimming and J lost 4 bases, with 17 bases between them. CDR3 length: 14 residues. The CDR3 spells CAGGGEVLTGELFF. The CDR3 nucleotides are TGTGCCGGGGGCGGAGAGGTTCTCACCGGGGAGCTGTTTTTT.

The DNA of the CDR3 is TGTGCCAGCAGCTGGGGACTAGCGGGGGGGCGAGAGACCCAGTACTTC. The encoded protein is CASSWGLAGGRETQYF. This sequence joins TRBV11-2 and TRBJ2-5, with 16 bases lining up with TRBD2. The germline V gene encodes CDR1 SGHAT and CDR2 FQNNGV. This CDR3 has 16 residues. V lost 4 bases, J lost 4 bases, and 3 bases stayed unmatched.

V and J are TRBV5-5 and TRBJ2-3; 7 positions agree with TRBD1. J gave up 0 bases and V 4 bases, and 11 bases lay outside the gene matches. The CDR3 runs 17 residues. Germline assignment: CDR1 SGHKS and CDR2 YYEKEE (reference sequence). CDR3 sequence: CASSPGTVGSSTDTQYF. The CDR3 DNA sequence: TGTGCCAGCAGCCCAGGGACAGTCGGATCTAGCACAGATACGCAGTATTTT.

The J gene is TRBJ1-4, the V gene TRBV11-2; D is uncertain. The CDR3 extends over 16 amino acids. The V gene's germline CDR1 is SGHAT and CDR2 FQNNGV. The V end was cut by 1 base, the J end by 5 bases, with 14 bases between. The CDR3 coding sequence is TGTGCCAGCAGCTTAGCGAGGGCAGGTGCGAATGAAAAACTGTTTTTT. This sequence encodes CASSLARAGANEKLFF.

V and J are TRBV28 and TRBJ2-5, with D perhaps given as TRBD1 or TRBD2 (6 bases each). This CDR3 comprises 18 residues. V was trimmed by 5 bases and J by 5 bases, leaving 27 bases between them. The germline V gene encodes CDR1 MDHEN and CDR2 SYDVKM. The DNA of the CDR3 is TGTGCCAGCAGTAGGGACGGGGGCATAGCGGAGACACGGGAGACCCAGTACTTC. It codes for CASSRDGGIAETRETQYF.

CDR3 nucleotides: TGTGCCAGCAGTTACTCGCGGGGGGGTAGCACAGATACGCAGTATTTT. The encoded protein is CASSYSRGGSTDTQYF. V and J are TRBV6-5 and TRBJ2-3, with TRBD2 identical over 9 bases. The germline V gene has CDR1 MNHEY and CDR2 SVGAGI. The CDR3 loop spans 16 amino acids. After removal of 0 bases from V and 0 bases from J, the junction contained 1 base not matched to a gene.

The DNA of the CDR3 is TGTGCCAGCTCCCGCGGGGGCCTCGGCTCTGGGGCCAACGTCCTGACTTTC. This sequence encodes CASSRGGLGSGANVLTF. The chain has TRBV18 and TRBJ2-6, with D perhaps matching TRBD2 (7 bases). Germline CDR1 is KGHSH and CDR2 is LQKENI. The V and J ends lost 6 bases and 0 bases respectively, with 15 bases between them. CDR3 length equals 17 residues. The whole variable domain, filled in from reference TRBV18 and TRBJ2-6, reads NAGVMQNPRHLVRRRGQEARLRCSPMKGHSHVYWYRQLPEEGLKFMVYLQKENIIDESGMPKERFSAEFPKEGPSILRIQQVVRGDSAAYFCASSRGGLGSGANVLTFGAGSRLTVL.

This clone was observed a few times. The rearrangement links TRBV2 to TRBJ1-5; TRBD1 agrees at 10 bases. The ends lost 5 bases at V and 7 bases at J; junction bases unmatched: 11. The length of the CDR3 is 16 residues. Germline CDR1 reads SNHLY; CDR2 reads FYNNEI. CDR3 protein: CASSSIRTGGGQPQHF. For the CDR3, the DNA is TGTGCCAGCAGTTCCATCCGGACAGGGGGGGGACAGCCCCAGCATTTT.

Details on this clone: The same CDR3 also results from other DNA sequences found in this sample. J is TRBJ2-7 and V is TRBV28; TRBD2 agrees at 13 bases. CDR3 length equals 15 residues. Germline loops: CDR1 MDHEN, CDR2 SYDVKM. V was pared by 2 bases and J by 4 bases, with 2 bases of the junction left unmatched. CDR3 amino acids: CASSLRTSGSYEQYF. For the CDR3, the DNA is TGTGCCAGCAGTTTAAGGACTAGCGGGAGTTACGAGCAGTACTTC. The variable domain in full, with the rest retrieved from reference TRBV28 and TRBJ2-7, is DVKVTQSSRYLVKRTGEKVFLECVQDMDHENMFWYRQDPGLGLRLIYFSYDVKMKEKGDIPEGYSVSREKKERFSLILESASTNQTSMYLCASSLRTSGSYEQYFGPGTRLTVT.

This clone was seen more than once but under ten times. The chain uses TRBV30 and TRBJ2-7; TRBD1 matches at 10 bases. Germline V CDR1 and CDR2: GTSNPN, SVGIG (reference sequence). The CDR3 totals 15 residues. Unmatched junction bases numbered 9, after V lost 4 bases and J lost 3 bases. DNA of the CDR3: TGTGCCTGGAAGGCCCCGGGACAGGGGATCTACGAGCAGTACTTC. Amino acid sequence: CAWKAPGQGIYEQYF.

The V and J genes are TRBV19 and TRBJ2-1; D unresolved. Between the trimmed V and J ends, which lost 5 bases and 4 bases, there was a span of 6 bases. This CDR3 has 12 amino acids. CDR1 is LNHDA, CDR2 SQIVND, per germline (reference sequence). Written as DNA, the CDR3 is TGTGCCAGTAGTCTGGGGTACAATGAGCAGTTCTTC. Its translation: CASSLGYNEQFF.

The chain carries TRBV7-9 and TRBJ2-5; no firm D call. The CDR3 covers 12 residues. CDR1 and CDR2 from the germline V gene are SEHNR and FQNEAQ (reference sequence). V was shortened by 3 bases and J by 5 bases, with 7 bases between the two germline ends. The CDR3 DNA is TGTGCCAGCAGCTTGAGGCGGGAGACCCAGTACTTC. Its protein is CASSLRRETQYF.

The V gene is TRBV11-2, the J gene TRBJ2-5; 13 bases line up with TRBD2. Germline values: CDR1 SGHAT, CDR2 FQNNGV. J lost 4 bases, V lost 5 bases, and 10 bases had no gene match. The CDR3 loop spans 17 amino acids. CDR3 region: CASSTRGLAGTGETQYF. The CDR3, as DNA: TGTGCCAGCAGCACGCGGGGACTAGCGGGAACGGGAGAGACCCAGTACTTC.

CDR3 coding DNA: TGTGCCAGCAGTTCGGGGGTAGCATCCATTCTGTATTTT. Encoded protein: CASSSGVASILYF. The chain uses TRBV28 and TRBJ2-3, with a tentative D call TRBD2 (6 bases). This CDR3 has 13 residues. Trimming removed 4 bases from V and 14 bases from J, with 19 bases in between. The germline gives CDR1 MDHEN, CDR2 SYDVKM. Combining the CDR3 with reference TRBV28 and TRBJ2-3 gives the whole variable domain DVKVTQSSRYLVKRTGEKVFLECVQDMDHENMFWYRQDPGLGLRLIYFSYDVKMKEKGDIPEGYSVSREKKERFSLILESASTNQTSMYLCASSSGVASILYFGPGTRLTVL.

This clone was observed a single time. The chain uses TRBV5-1 and TRBJ1-6; D possibly corresponds to TRBD1 (6 bases). Germline-derived CDR1 and CDR2 are SGHRS and YFSETQ. The CDR3 length is 16 residues. V shed 2 bases and J shed 0 bases, with 9 bases lying between them. The CDR3 region has the DNA TGCGCCAGCAGCTTTGGACAGAGCTCCTATAATTCACCCCTCCACTTT. It translates to CASSFGQSSYNSPLHF.

The rearrangement joins TRBV7-3 to TRBJ1-1; D might be TRBD1 (6 bases). Trimming pared 6 bases from V and 9 bases from J, leaving 23 bases between. CDR3 length: 15 residues. The germline V gene encodes CDR1 SGHTA and CDR2 FQGTGA. Written as DNA, the CDR3 is TGTGCCAGCAGTCCCCGGGCGACAGGCCGACGCCAAGCTTTCTTT. Its translation: CASSPRATGRRQAFF.

This chain uses TRBV7-3 with TRBJ2-7, with D uncertain. In germline, CDR1 is SGHTA, CDR2 FQGTGA. This CDR3 has 12 amino acids. With 5 bases removed from V and 0 bases from J, the gap between germline ends came to 5 bases. The CDR3 DNA reads as TGTGCCAGCAGCGGGATCTCCTACGAGCAGTACTTC. Amino acids: CASSGISYEQYF.

The V gene is TRBV4-2, the J gene TRBJ2-6; D perhaps matches TRBD1 (6 bases). The CDR3 has 19 amino acids. CDR1 and CDR2 (germline): LGHNA, YNFKEQ. Trimming stripped 0 bases from V and 0 bases from J, with 15 bases between. The CDR3 protein is CASSQDRVQGYSGANVLTF. CDR3 sequence (DNA): TGTGCCAGCAGCCAAGATCGAGTACAGGGCTACTCTGGGGCCAACGTCCTGACTTTC.

This rearrangement joins TRBV20-1 to TRBJ2-7, with TRBD1 matching over 7 bases. V trimming: 4 bases; J trimming: 10 bases; junction bases outside the gene matches: 7. The CDR3 length is 11 residues. Germline-derived CDR1 and CDR2 are DFQATT and SNEGSKA (reference sequence). The CDR3 region has the DNA TGCAGTGCTAAAGACAGGGTAGGTCAGTACTTC. Protein product: CSAKDRVGQYF.

The chain uses TRBV5-1 and TRBJ1-5; D might be TRBD1 (6 bases). The CDR3 totals 15 residues. Germline assignment: CDR1 SGHRS and CDR2 YFSETQ. Trimming removed 4 bases from V and 0 bases from J, with 11 bases in between. As DNA, the CDR3 is TGCGCCAGCAGCGCGGGACAAAATAGCAATCAGCCCCAGCATTTT. It is translated as CASSAGQNSNQPQHF. The full variable domain, rest sourced from reference TRBV5-1 and TRBJ1-5, is KAGVTQTPRYLIKTRGQQVTLSCSPISGHRSVSWYQQTPGQGLQFLFEYFSETQRNKGNFPGRFSGRQFSNSRSEMNVSTLELGDSALYLCASSAGQNSNQPQHFGDGTRLSIL.

This sequence joins TRBV5-1 and TRBJ2-7, with D uncertain. The CDR3 has 13 residues. Germline V CDR1 and CDR2: SGHRS, YFSETQ. The V gene lost 5 bases and the J gene lost 3 bases, with 12 bases spanning the gap. The CDR3 region has the DNA TGCGCCAGCAGGGAGCCCAGTTACTACGAGCAGTACTTC. It codes for CASREPSYYEQYF.

As for this clone: Distinct nucleotide sequences in the sample also encode this CDR3. The V gene is TRBV5-1, the J gene TRBJ1-3; D unclear. V lost 0 bases and J lost 0, with 4 bases in between. This CDR3 has 14 amino acids. Germline CDR1 is SGHRS and CDR2 is YFSETQ. The CDR3 here is CASSLGGSGNTIYF. CDR3 DNA sequence: TGCGCCAGCAGCTTGGGGGGCTCTGGAAACACCATATATTTT.

The chain couples TRBV6-5 to TRBJ2-1; D is tentatively TRBD1 or TRBD2 (5 bases each). Per the germline V gene, CDR1 is MNHEY and CDR2 is SVGAGI. Trimming took 0 bases from V and 10 from J, leaving 10 bases between them. The CDR3 length is 13 residues. The CDR3 bases are TGTGCCAGCAGTTACTCAGGGACGGCGGAGCAGTTCTTC. Translating it yields CASSYSGTAEQFF.

The V call is TRBV18, the J call TRBJ2-1; 10 bases are a match to TRBD1. Per the germline V gene, CDR1 is KGHSH and CDR2 is LQKENI. With 3 bases clipped from V and 0 bases from J, the junction kept 5 bases outside the gene matches. This CDR3 is built from 17 residues. CDR3 amino acids: CASSPEGTGASYNEQFF. Written as DNA, the CDR3 is TGTGCCAGCTCACCGGAGGGGACAGGGGCCTCCTACAATGAGCAGTTCTTC.